One and the same sample provided the 4 T cell receptor beta chains below, sequenced in a study of T-cell reconstitution after alpha-beta-depleted transplantation in children. The TCRbeta library incorporated unique molecular identifiers. One entry per CDR3 protein results from TCRdb running MiXCR on the PCR reads. Counted here are about 500,000 distinct CDR3 sequences, about 31% occurring once; the ten biggest clones make up around 2.5%. Sample: PBMCs from the stem cell graft donor, taken from the stem cell graft. The receptors stem from a human donor who donated a stem cell graft to a child with aplastic anemia.

V and J are TRBV6-5 and TRBJ2-1; 8 nucleotides agree with TRBD2. In germline, CDR1 is MNHEY, CDR2 SVGAGI. V lost 3 bases, J lost 12 bases, and 4 bases stayed unmatched. This CDR3 is built from 12 residues. As DNA, the CDR3 is TGTGCCAGCAGTTATCCCAGCGGGGGGCAGTTCTTC. This translates into CASSYPSGGQFF.

This clonotype was found a few times. The genes are TRBV30 and TRBJ2-7; TRBD2 matches 7 bases. CDR1 is GTSNPN, CDR2 SVGIG, per germline (reference sequence). Trimming at V came to 2 bases and at J to 4 bases, leaving 5 bases not matched to a gene. The CDR3 is 13 amino acids. The CDR3 sequence is CAWSLGGSYEQYF. The CDR3 nucleotides read TGTGCCTGGAGTCTTGGCGGGAGTTACGAGCAGTACTTC.

This clonotype was found a few times. V usage is TRBV12-3 or TRBV12-4 and J usage is TRBJ2-3; the D gene could be TRBD1 or TRBD2 (5 bases each). Trimming shortened V by 5 bases and J by 8 bases, and 14 bases separated the two germline ends. This CDR3 is 13 amino acids long. This chain's CDR3 is CASSRDLPGTQYF. DNA of the CDR3: TGTGCCAGCAGTCGGGACCTCCCGGGTACGCAGTATTTT.

This clonotype was seen more than once but under ten times. The rearrangement joins TRBV19 to TRBJ1-2, with D maybe TRBD1 (6 bases). This CDR3 has 15 residues. V was pared by 1 base and J by 4 bases, with 13 bases between. Per the germline V gene, CDR1 is LNHDA and CDR2 is SQIVND (reference sequence). CDR3 amino acids: CASSIVGAQVYGYTF. The CDR3 region has the DNA TGTGCCAGTAGTATAGTGGGGGCGCAGGTCTATGGCTACACCTTC.